This T cell receptor (beta chain) came from a study of PD-1 blockade in classical Hodgkin lymphoma. Looking at the study overall: Patients were administered nivolumab (3 mg/kg intravenously) every 2 weeks. Findings of the study overall: Only CD4+ TCR diversity, not CD8+, had risen significantly by C4D1.

Trimming removed 5 bases at V and 0 bases at J, with 13 bases between. Germline V gene data show CDR1 as SEHNR and CDR2 as FQNEAQ (reference sequence). The CDR3 loop spans 15 amino acids. This clone was seen once. The target antigen is unknown. Measured with immunoSEQ multiplex PCR; TCRdb has only the in-frame clones, and not every one. This sample carries roughly 61,000 clones, 85% to 90% of them seen once, and the ten largest clones take 14% to 15%. Every patient had relapsed following autologous stem cell transplantation, and cohorts differed in brentuximab vedotin exposure. Complete response, partial response or progressive disease constituted the best responses recorded.

The chain recombines TRBV7-9 with TRBJ1-2; D is unclear. Here the sequenced sample was peripheral blood mononuclear cells (PBMCs), taken at baseline. The TCR was taken from a human donor with classical Hodgkin lymphoma. In nucleotides, the CDR3 is TGTGCCAGCAGCGATCTCCCCTTAGCTAACTATGGCTACACCTTC. Amino acid sequence: CASSDLPLANYGYTF.